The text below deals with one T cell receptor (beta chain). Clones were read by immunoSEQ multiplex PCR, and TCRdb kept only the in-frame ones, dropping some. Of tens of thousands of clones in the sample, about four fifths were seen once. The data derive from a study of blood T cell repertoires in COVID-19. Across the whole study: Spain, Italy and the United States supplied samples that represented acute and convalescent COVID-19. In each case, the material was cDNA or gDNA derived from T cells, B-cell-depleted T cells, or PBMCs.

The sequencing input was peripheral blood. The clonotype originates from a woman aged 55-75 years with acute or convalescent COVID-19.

The DNA for the CDR3 is TGTGCCAGCAGTTCCGGACAGGGTCTTCGCGGGGAGCTGTTTTTT. Amino acids: CASSSGQGLRGELFF. This rearrangement joins TRBV6-5 to TRBJ2-2; 8 nucleotides align to TRBD1. V was pared by 4 bases and J by 7 bases, with 8 bases of the junction left unmatched. This CDR3 is built from 15 residues. Germline V lookup: CDR1 MNHEY, CDR2 SVGAGI.